Shown below are 2 T cell receptor beta chains from a single sample sequenced in a study of T cells in Graves' hyperthyroidism and ophthalmopathy. TCR beta CDR3 region amplification was performed from RNA transcripts. The TCR CDR3 first-round RT-PCR relied on the HTBI primer set. TCRdb recomputed calls from the multiplex PCR reads with MiXCR, one row per CDR3 protein. The top ten clones hold 26% of a sample with some 510,000 distinct CDR3 sequences, about 20% of them seen once. Sequencing was carried out using blood. The receptor set was obtained from a man younger than 35 with Graves' hyperthyroidism.

In this sample, this clonotype turned up many times. The chain uses TRBV6-2 or TRBV6-3 and TRBJ1-5; 7 positions agree with TRBD1. The length of the CDR3 is 14 residues. V was clipped by 6 bases and J by 7 bases; unmatched bases: 9. Per germline, CDR1 MNHEY and CDR2 SVGEGT. The CDR3 region is CASRYRGERQPQHF. CDR3 sequence (DNA): TGTGCCAGCAGGTACAGGGGAGAGCGGCAGCCCCAGCATTTT.

This clonotype was counted many times. The chain combines TRBV20-1 with TRBJ2-7, with D hard to call. The CDR3 runs 15 residues. V lost 0 bases and J 5 bases, leaving 17 bases between the germline ends. Germline assignment: CDR1 DFQATT and CDR2 SNEGSKA (reference sequence). CDR3 bases: TGCAGTGCTAGAGACTATCTGGCCCGTCCGGACGAGCAGTACTTC. This gives the protein CSARDYLARPDEQYF.